This TCR beta chain was sequenced for a study of blood T cell repertoires in COVID-19. Study-wide context: Donors in the United States, Italy and Spain gave samples during acute or convalescent COVID-19. PBMCs, B-cell-depleted T cells, or T cells provided the cDNA or gDNA that made up the material.

Of note for this clone: This sample also contains other DNA sequences that code for the same CDR3.

In the study's own analysis: Reference gene primer amplification gave estimated nucleated cell counts. Profiled with immunoSEQ multiplex PCR; TCRdb holds only in-frame clones, not every one. V and J calls plus clone size are reproduced from that table; the DNA served to infer D and trimming. The repertoire holds tens of thousands of clones, 85% seen once, with about two fifths in the top ten. The TCR was taken from a man older than 75 with acute or convalescent COVID-19. Specimen: peripheral blood.

DNA for the CDR3: TGCGCCAGCAGCCTTAGGACAGGGGAAGAGACCCAGTACTTC. Protein: CASSLRTGEETQYF. The chain joins TRBV5-1 to TRBJ2-5, with 9 bases that match TRBD1. There are 14 residues in the CDR3. With 4 bases clipped from V and 3 bases from J, the junction kept 4 bases outside the gene matches. Germline V gives CDR1 SGHRS, CDR2 YFSETQ.